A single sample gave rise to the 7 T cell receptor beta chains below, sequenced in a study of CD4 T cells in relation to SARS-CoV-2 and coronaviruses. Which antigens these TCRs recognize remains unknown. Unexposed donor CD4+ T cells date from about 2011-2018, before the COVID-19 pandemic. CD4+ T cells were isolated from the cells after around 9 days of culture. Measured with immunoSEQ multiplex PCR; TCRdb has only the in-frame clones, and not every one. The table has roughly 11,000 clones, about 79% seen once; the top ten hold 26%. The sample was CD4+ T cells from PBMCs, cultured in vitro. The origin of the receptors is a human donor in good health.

The CDR3 sequence: CASSNGPRTNEQFF. CDR3 DNA: TGTGCCAGCAGCAATGGTCCTAGAACCAATGAGCAGTTCTTC. The V gene is TRBV21-1, the J gene TRBJ2-1; the table's D call, TRBD2, has no DNA check behind it. TRBV21-1 is described as a pseudogene. The CDR3 is 14 residues long.

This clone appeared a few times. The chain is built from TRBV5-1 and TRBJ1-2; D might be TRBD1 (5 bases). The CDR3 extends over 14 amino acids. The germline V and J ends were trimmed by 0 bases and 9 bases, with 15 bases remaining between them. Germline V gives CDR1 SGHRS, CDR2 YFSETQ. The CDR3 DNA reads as TGCGCCAGCAGCTTGGGTTCAGGGAGTTTCAGCTACACCTTC. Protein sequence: CASSLGSGSFSYTF.

The CDR3 here is CASSSDGALNQPQHF. The CDR3 nucleotides read TGCGCCAGCAGCTCGGACGGAGCCCTCAATCAGCCCCAGCATTTT. The chain couples TRBV5-1 to TRBJ1-5, with D unresolved. This CDR3 contains 15 residues. The V end lost 3 bases, the J end lost 3 bases, and 13 bases lay between the germline ends. The germline V gene has CDR1 SGHRS and CDR2 YFSETQ.

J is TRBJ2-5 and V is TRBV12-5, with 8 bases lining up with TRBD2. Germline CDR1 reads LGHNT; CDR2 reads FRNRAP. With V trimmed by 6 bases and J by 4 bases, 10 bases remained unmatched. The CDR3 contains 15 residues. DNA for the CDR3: TGTGCTAGTGGGTGGGGAGCGGGAGCGGCAGAGACCCAGTACTTC. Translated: CASGWGAGAAETQYF.

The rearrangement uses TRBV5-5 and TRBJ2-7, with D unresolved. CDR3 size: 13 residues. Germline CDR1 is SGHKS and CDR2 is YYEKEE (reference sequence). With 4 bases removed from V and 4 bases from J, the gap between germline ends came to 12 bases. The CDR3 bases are TGTGCCAGCAGCGTCCGGGTCGGGTACGAGCAGTACTTC. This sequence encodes CASSVRVGYEQYF.

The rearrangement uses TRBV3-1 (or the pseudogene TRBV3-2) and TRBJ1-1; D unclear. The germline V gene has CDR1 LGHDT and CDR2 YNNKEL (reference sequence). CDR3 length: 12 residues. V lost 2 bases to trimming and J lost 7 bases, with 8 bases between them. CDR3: CASSQWADEAFF. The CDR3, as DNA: TGTGCCAGCAGCCAATGGGCAGATGAAGCTTTCTTT.

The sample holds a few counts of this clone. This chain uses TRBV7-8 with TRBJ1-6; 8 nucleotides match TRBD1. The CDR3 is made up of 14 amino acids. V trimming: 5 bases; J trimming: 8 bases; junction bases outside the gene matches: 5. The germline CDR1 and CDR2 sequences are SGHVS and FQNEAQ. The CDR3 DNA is TGTGCCAGCAGCCGAGGACAGGGCGATTCACCCCTCCACTTT. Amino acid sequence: CASSRGQGDSPLHF.